The clone carrying this TCR beta chain was recorded many times. Its antigen is undetermined. The assay was immunoSEQ multiplex PCR, and TCRdb's table has in-frame clones only and misses some. Listed for the sample are around 5,000 clones, none seen a single time. A marrow graft followed busulfan-fludarabine conditioning, with cyclophosphamide on days +3 and +4. CDR1 is MDHEN, CDR2 SYDVKM, per germline. The length of the CDR3 is 13 residues. J was trimmed by 9 bases and V by 4 bases; bases with no gene match: 7. This sample is drawn from a study of T cells after posttransplantation cyclophosphamide. Study conclusions and caveats: Recipient CMV seropositivity and CMV reactivation strongly tracked TRB clonality. Later blood repertoires were often dominated by clones from the donor CD8+ memory compartment. Blood and skin or GI T cell repertoires showed limited TRB overlap.

This TCR came from a male patient aged 60-70 years who received an allogeneic stem cell transplant from a related donor, was CMV-positive, and had no GVHD. Some T cells may be graft donor cells. This chain connects TRBV28 to TRBJ1-1; the match to TRBD1 covers 8 bases. The source was PBMCs, collected after allogeneic stem cell transplant with posttransplant cyclophosphamide. In DNA form, the CDR3 reads TGTGCCAGCAGTTCCAGGGGGCAAGTTAAAGCTTTCTTT. The encoded protein is CASSSRGQVKAFF. Looking up the rest from reference TRBV28 and TRBJ1-1 gives the full variable domain: DVKVTQSSRYLVKRTGEKVFLECVQDMDHENMFWYRQDPGLGLRLIYFSYDVKMKEKGDIPEGYSVSREKKERFSLILESASTNQTSMYLCASSSRGQVKAFFGQGTRLTVV.